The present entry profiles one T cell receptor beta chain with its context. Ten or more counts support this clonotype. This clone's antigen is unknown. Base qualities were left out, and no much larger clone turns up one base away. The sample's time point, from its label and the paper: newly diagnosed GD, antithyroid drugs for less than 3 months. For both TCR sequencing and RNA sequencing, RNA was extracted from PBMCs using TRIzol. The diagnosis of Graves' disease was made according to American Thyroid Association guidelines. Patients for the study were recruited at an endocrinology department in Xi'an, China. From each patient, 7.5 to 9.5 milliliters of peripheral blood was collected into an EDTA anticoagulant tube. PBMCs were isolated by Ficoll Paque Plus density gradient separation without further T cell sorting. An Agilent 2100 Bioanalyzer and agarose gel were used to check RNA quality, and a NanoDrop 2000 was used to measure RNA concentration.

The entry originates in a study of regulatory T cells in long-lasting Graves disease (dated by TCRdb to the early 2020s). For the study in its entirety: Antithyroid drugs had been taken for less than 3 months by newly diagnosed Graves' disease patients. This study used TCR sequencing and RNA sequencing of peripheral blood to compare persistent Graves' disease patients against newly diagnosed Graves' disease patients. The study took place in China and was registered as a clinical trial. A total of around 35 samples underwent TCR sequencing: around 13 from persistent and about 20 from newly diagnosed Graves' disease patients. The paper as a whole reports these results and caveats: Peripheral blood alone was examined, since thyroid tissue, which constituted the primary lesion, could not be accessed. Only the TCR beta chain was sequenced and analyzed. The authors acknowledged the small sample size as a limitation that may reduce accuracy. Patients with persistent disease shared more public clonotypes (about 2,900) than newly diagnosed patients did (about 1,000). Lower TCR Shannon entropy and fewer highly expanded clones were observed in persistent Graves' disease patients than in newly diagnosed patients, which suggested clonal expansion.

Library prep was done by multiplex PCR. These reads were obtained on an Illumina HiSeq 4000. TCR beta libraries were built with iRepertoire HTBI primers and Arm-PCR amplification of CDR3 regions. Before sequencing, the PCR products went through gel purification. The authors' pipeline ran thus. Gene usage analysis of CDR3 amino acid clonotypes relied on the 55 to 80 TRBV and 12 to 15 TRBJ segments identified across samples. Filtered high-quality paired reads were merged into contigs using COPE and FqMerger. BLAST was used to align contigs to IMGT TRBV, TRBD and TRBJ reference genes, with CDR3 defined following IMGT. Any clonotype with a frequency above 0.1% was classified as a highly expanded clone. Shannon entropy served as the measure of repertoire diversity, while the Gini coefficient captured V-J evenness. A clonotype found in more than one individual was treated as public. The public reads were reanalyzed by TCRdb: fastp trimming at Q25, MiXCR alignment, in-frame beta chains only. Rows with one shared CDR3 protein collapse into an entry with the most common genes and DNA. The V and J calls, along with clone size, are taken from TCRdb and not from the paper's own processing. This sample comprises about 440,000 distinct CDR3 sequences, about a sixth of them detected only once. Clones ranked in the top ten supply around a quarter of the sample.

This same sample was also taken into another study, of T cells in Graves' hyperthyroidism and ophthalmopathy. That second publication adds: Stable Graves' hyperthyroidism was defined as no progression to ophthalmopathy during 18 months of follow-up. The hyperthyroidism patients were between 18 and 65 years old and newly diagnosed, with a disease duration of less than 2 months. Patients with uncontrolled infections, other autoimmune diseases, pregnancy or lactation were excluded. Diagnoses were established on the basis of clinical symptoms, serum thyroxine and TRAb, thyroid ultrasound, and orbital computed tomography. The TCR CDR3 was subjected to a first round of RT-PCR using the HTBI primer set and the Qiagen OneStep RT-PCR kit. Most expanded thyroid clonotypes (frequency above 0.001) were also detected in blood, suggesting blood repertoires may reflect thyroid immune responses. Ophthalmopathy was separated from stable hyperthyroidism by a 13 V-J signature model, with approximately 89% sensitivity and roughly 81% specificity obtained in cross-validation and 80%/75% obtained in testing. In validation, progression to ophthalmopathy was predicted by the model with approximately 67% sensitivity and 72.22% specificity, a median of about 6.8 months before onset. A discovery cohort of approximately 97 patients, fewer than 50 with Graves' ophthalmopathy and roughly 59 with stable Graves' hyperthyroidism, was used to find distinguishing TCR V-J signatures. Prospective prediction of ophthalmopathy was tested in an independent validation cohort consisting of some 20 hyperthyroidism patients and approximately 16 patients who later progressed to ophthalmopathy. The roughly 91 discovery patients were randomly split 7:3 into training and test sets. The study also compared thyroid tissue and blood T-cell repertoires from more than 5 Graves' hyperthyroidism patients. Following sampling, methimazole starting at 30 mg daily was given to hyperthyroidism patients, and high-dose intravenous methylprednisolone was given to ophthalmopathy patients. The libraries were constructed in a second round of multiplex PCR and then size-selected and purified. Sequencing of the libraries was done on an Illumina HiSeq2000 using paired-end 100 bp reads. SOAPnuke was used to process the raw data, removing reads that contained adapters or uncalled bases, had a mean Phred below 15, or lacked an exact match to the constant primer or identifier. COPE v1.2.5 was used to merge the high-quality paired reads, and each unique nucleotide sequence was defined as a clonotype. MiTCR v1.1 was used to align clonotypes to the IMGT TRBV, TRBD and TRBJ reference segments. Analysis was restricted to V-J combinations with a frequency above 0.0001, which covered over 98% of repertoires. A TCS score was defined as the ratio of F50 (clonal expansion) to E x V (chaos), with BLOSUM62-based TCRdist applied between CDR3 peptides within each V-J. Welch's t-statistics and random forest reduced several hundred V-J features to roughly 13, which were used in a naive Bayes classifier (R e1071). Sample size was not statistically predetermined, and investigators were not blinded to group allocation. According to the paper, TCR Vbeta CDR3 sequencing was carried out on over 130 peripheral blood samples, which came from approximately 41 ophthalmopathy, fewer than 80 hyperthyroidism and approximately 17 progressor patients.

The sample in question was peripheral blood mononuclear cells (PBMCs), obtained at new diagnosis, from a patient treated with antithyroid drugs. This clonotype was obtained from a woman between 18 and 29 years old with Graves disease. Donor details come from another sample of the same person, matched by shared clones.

The nucleotide sequence is given as TGTGCCAGCAAGCGGGACACAGATACGCAGTATTTT. This translates into CASKRDTDTQYF. This chain is built from TRBV28 and TRBJ2-3; TRBD2 fits 7 bases in the junction. The CDR3 holds 12 amino acids from the cysteine to the phenylalanine. CDR3 DNA only is kept here, 36 bases in frame from base 1. Relative to germline, V is missing 7 bases and J is missing 2 bases, with 0 bases of the junction outside any gene match. Per the germline V gene, MDHEN is the CDR1 and SYDVKM is the CDR2.